One T cell receptor beta chain is described in this entry. Its antigen is not known. The PCR contained 60 Vbeta and 13 Jbeta primers. Assay: immunoSEQ multiplex PCR; the TCRdb copy retains only in-frame clones and omits some. The top ten hold 4.5% to 7% of the sample, which has approximately 79,000 clones, under 80% seen once. The data originate from a study of cytomegalovirus exposure and HLA in healthy donors. Across the study: Out of 398 genotyped donors, roughly 78% belonged to the Caucasian-associated ancestry cluster.

Study results and caveats: A prior analysis recorded that most TCR beta V segments were productive about 90% or about 30% of the time.

The TCR was taken from a male donor in good health and CMV-seropositive. Input material: PBMCs.

The CDR3 nucleotides read TGTGCCAGCAGCCAAGATCGGGGACTAGCGGGGACCACAGATACGCAGTATTTT. Protein: CASSQDRGLAGTTDTQYF. The V and J genes are TRBV4-2 and TRBJ2-3; TRBD2 matches at 13 bases. After removal of 0 bases from V and 2 bases from J, the junction contained 5 bases not matched to a gene. From germline, CDR1 is LGHNA and CDR2 YNFKEQ. The CDR3 covers 18 residues.